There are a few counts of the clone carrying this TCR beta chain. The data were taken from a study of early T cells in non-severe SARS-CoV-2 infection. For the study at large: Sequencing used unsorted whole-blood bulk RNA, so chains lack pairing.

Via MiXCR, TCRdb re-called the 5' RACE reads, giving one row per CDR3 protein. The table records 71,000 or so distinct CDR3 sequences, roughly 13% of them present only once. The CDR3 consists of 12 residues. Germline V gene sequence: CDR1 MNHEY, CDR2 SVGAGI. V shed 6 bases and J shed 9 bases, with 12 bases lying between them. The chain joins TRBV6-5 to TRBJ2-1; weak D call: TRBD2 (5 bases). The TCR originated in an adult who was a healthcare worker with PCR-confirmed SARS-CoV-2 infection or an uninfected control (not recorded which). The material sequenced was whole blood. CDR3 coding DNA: TGTGCCAGCAGGGGCCGTCGGGGTGAGCAGTTCTTC. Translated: CASRGRRGEQFF.